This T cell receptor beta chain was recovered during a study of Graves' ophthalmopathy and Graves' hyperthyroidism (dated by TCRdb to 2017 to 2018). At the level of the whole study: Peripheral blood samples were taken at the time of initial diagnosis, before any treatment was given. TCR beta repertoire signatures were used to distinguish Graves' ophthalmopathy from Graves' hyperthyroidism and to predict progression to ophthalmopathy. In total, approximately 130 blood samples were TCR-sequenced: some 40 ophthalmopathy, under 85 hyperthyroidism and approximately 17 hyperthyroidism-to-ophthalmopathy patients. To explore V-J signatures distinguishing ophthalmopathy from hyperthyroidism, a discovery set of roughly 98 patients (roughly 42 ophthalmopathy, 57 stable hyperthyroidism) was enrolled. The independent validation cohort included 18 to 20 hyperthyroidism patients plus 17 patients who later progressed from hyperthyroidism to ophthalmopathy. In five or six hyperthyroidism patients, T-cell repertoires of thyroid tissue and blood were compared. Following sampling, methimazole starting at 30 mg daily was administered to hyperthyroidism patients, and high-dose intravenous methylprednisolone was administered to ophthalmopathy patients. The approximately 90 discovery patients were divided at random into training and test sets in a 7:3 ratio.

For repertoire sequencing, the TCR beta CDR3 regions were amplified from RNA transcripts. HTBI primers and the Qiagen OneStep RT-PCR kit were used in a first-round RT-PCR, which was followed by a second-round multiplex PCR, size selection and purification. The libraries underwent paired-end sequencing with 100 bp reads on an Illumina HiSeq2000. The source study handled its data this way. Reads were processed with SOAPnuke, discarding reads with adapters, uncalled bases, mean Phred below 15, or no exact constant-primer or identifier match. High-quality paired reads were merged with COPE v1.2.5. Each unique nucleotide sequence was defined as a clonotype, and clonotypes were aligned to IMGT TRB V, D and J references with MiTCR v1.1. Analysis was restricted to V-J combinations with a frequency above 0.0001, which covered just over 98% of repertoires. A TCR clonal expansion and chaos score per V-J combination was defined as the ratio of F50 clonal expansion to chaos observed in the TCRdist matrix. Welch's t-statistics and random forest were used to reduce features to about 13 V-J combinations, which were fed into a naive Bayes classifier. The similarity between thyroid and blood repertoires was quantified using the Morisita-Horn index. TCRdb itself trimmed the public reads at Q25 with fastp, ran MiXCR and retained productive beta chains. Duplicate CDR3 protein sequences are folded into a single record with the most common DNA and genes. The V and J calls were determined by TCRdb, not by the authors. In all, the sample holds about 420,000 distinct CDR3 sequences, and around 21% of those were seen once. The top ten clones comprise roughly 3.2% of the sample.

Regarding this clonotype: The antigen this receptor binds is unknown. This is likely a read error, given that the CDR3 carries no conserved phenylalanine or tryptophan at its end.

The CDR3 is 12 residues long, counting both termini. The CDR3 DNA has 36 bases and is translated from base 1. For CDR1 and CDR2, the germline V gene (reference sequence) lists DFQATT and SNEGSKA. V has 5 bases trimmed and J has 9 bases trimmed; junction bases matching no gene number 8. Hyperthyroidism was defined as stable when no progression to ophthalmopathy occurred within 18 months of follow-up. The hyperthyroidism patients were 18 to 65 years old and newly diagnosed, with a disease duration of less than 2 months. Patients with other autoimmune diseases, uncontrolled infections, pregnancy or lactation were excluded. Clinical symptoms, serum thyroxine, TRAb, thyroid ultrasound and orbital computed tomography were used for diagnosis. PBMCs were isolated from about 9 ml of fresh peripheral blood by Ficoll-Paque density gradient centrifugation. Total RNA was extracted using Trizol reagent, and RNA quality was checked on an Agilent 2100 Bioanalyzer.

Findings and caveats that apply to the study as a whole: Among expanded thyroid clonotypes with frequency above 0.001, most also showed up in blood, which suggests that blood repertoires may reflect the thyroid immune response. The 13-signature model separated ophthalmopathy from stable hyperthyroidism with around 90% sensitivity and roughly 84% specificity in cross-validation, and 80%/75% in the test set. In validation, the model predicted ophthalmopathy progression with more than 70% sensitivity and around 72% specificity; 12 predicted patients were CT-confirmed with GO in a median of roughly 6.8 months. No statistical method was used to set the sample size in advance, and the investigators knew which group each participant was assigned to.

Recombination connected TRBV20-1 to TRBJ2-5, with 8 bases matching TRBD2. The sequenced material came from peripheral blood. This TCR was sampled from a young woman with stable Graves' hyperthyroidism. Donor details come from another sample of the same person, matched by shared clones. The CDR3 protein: CSAGGSGKSQYY. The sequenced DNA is TGCAGTGCTGGGGGTAGCGGGAAGTCCCAGTACTAC.